This TCR beta chain appears in the sequencing data of a study of cytomegalovirus exposure and HLA in healthy donors. Whole-study results and caveats: Later analysis showed TCR association rates varying by HLA locus, highest for DRB1 and lowest for HLA-C. Analysis was performed later, and it showed HLA-associated TCR beta chains to be more clonally expanded than equally common others.

The length of the CDR3 is 12 residues. V was cut by 0 bases and J by 15 bases, with 13 bases left in between. Germline CDR1 MNHNY, CDR2 SVGAGI (reference sequence). PCR amplification relied on 60 Vbeta primers (plus 13 Jbeta primers). Sequencing was performed with immunoSEQ multiplex PCR; in TCRdb, only in-frame clones are kept and a portion is missing. This sample has some 65,000 clones, with approximately 60% found just once. As for this clone: Antigen unknown.

The gene calls are TRBV6-6 and TRBJ2-3; D perhaps matches TRBD2 (5 bases). Sequencing used PBMCs. This TCR was sampled from a man aged 25 to 40 in good health and CMV-seronegative. The CDR3 protein is CASSYSGNLLYF. CDR3 DNA: TGTGCCAGCAGTTACTCCGGGAACCTATTATATTTT.